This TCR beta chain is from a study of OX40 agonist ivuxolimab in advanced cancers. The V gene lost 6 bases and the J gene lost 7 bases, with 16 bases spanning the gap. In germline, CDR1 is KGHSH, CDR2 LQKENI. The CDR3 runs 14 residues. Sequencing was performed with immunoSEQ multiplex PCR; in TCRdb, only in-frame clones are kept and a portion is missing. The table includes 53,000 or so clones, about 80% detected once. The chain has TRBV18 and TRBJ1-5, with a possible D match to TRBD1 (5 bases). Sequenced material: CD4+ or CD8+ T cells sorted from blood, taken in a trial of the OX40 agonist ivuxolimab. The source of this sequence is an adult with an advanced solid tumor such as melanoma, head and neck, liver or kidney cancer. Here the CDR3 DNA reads TGTGCCAGCTCCCCAGAAACCAGGGAGCAGCCCCAGCATTTT. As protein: CASSPETREQPQHF.